This T cell receptor beta chain was documented in a study of memory CD4+ T cells and cytomegalovirus serostatus. Study-wide background: Of the healthy Belgian adults, roughly ten were CMV seropositive and 20 to 30 seronegative. Notes on the study in general: About two fifths of the roughly 150 known CMV-associated TCRbeta sequences appeared in CD4+ memory. Repertoires predicted CMV serostatus with median bootstrapped AUC of about 0.96.

Per the original methods: Out-of-frame sequences were removed, leaving 2 million to 2.5 million distinct TCRbeta sequences. TCRdb's copy holds only in-frame clones and misses some; the assay was immunoSEQ multiplex PCR. The V and J calls and the clone size are those of that table, but D and trimming were determined from the DNA. The table includes approximately 50,000 clones, roughly 80% detected once. Single viable CD3+CD4+CD8-CD45RO+ cells were sorted as the memory CD4+ T cells. Points on this clone: Antigen specificity is unknown.

The sample was memory CD4+ T cells from blood. The clonotype was recovered from an adult in good health and CMV-seronegative.

CDR3 bases: TGTGCCAGCAGTCCCAGGCAGGAAGGTCAGCCCCAGCATTTT. The encoded protein is CASSPRQEGQPQHF. The chain couples TRBV27 to TRBJ1-5; D uncertain. Germline V gene lookup returns CDR1 MNHEY and CDR2 SMNVEV (reference sequence). The V gene lost 5 bases and the J gene lost 6 bases, with 14 bases spanning the gap. The CDR3 spans 14 residues.